This T cell receptor (beta chain) is from a study of blood T cell repertoires in COVID-19. Overall study: Samples representing acute and convalescent COVID-19 were sourced from the United States, Italy and Spain. In each case, the material was cDNA or gDNA derived from T cells, B-cell-depleted T cells, or PBMCs.

Per the authors' pipeline: Quantification of nucleated cells was approximated via reference gene primer amplification. Clones were sequenced by immunoSEQ multiplex PCR, and TCRdb holds only the in-frame ones, with some missing. The DNA gave D and trimming, while V, J and clone size come from that table. Of more than 300,000 clones detected, approximately 89% appear once; the ten largest clones hold roughly 10%. Seattle patients were enrolled while actively infected and followed longitudinally. This CDR3 is 13 amino acids long. Germline V lookup: CDR1 MDHEN, CDR2 SYDVKM. V gave up 2 bases and J gave up 3 bases, with 7 bases separating them.

The source of this sequence is a woman in her twenties or thirties with COVID-19, enrolled during active disease. The sample consisted of peripheral blood. The chain uses TRBV28 and TRBJ1-1; D unclear. The CDR3 reads CASSLMGDTEAFF. CDR3 nucleotides: TGTGCCAGCAGTTTAATGGGAGACACTGAAGCTTTCTTT. The full variable domain, rest sourced from reference TRBV28 and TRBJ1-1, is DVKVTQSSRYLVKRTGEKVFLECVQDMDHENMFWYRQDPGLGLRLIYFSYDVKMKEKGDIPEGYSVSREKKERFSLILESASTNQTSMYLCASSLMGDTEAFFGQGTRLTVV.